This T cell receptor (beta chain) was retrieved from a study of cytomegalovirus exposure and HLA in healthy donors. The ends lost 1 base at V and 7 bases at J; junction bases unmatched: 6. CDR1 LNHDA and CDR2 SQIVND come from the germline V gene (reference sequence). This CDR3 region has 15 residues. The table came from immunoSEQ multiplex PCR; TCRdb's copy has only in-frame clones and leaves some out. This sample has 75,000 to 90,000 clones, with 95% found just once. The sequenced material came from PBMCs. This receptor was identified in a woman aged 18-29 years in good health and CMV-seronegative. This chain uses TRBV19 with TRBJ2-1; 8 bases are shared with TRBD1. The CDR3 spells CASSIVGTGLNEQFF. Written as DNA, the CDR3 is TGTGCCAGTAGTATAGTAGGGACAGGATTAAATGAGCAGTTCTTC.